A single sample is the source of the 25 T cell receptor beta chains below, sequenced in a study of cytomegalovirus exposure and HLA in healthy donors. The PCR employed 60 Vbeta primers together with 13 Jbeta primers. Clones were read by immunoSEQ multiplex PCR, and TCRdb kept only the in-frame ones, dropping some. The sample has about 210,000 clones, around 79% seen once; the top ten hold about 0.36%. Material: PBMCs. These TCRs come from a male donor in good health and CMV-seropositive.

V and J are TRBV4-3 and TRBJ2-3; 10 positions agree with TRBD2. Germline lookup yields CDR1 LGHNA and CDR2 YSLEER. Trimming cost V 3 bases and J 0 bases; bases outside gene matches: 9. This CDR3 has 18 amino acids. The CDR3 protein is CASSQEFSGGFSTDTQYF. CDR3 nucleotide sequence: TGCGCCAGCAGCCAGGAGTTTAGCGGGGGGTTTAGCACAGATACGCAGTATTTT.

The chain carries TRBV29-1 and TRBJ1-1; possible D gene TRBD1, 5 bases. Trimming shortened V by 6 bases and J by 0 bases, and 11 bases separated the two germline ends. Germline values: CDR1 SQVTM, CDR2 ANQGSEA. CDR3 size: 13 residues. The CDR3 region has the DNA TGCAGCGTCGACGACAGTATGAACACTGAAGCTTTCTTT. This gives the protein CSVDDSMNTEAFF.

V and J are TRBV19 and TRBJ1-2; D remains ambiguous. Per the germline V gene, CDR1 is LNHDA and CDR2 is SQIVND (reference sequence). The CDR3 spans 15 residues. V was pared by 7 bases and J by 3 bases, with 18 bases between. The chain's CDR3 is CASTHDAGPDYGYTF. In DNA form, the CDR3 reads TGTGCCAGTACTCACGACGCAGGTCCGGACTATGGCTACACCTTC.

This chain uses TRBV4-3 with TRBJ2-1; D perhaps matches TRBD2 (6 bases). Per germline, CDR1 LGHNA and CDR2 YSLEER. V lost 1 base to trimming and J lost 5 bases, with 18 bases between them. The CDR3 length is 17 residues. The CDR3 loop reads CASSQGPPGLENNEQFF. The CDR3 nucleotides read TGCGCCAGCAGCCAAGGGCCCCCGGGACTCGAAAACAATGAGCAGTTCTTC.

The chain combines TRBV27 with TRBJ2-4; the D gene is possibly TRBD2 (6 bases). Trimming left V 4 bases short and J 0 bases short, with 13 bases between. Per the germline V gene, CDR1 is MNHEY and CDR2 is SMNVEV (reference sequence). This CDR3 comprises 16 residues. CDR3 loop: CASSSGLKLAKNIQYF. Here the CDR3 DNA reads TGTGCCAGCAGTTCAGGACTAAAATTAGCCAAAAACATTCAGTACTTC.

The chain combines TRBV5-1 with TRBJ2-4; no firm D call. The germline V and J ends were trimmed by 1 base and 0 bases, with 11 bases remaining between them. Germline V gene data show CDR1 as SGHRS and CDR2 as YFSETQ. This CDR3 is 16 amino acids long. CDR3 region: CASSLMSSGAKNIQYF. The CDR3 DNA follows: TGCGCCAGCAGCTTGATGTCTAGTGGAGCCAAAAACATTCAGTACTTC.

The gene calls are TRBV6-6 and TRBJ2-7; the match to TRBD2 covers 8 bases. Germline V lookup: CDR1 MNHNY, CDR2 SVGAGI (reference sequence). The CDR3 is 15 amino acids. The V segment lost 2 bases and the J segment 0 bases; nucleotides outside the gene matches: 3. In nucleotides, the CDR3 is TGTGCCAGCAGTTACGGGACTAGTGGCTCCTACGAGCAGTACTTC. This gives the protein CASSYGTSGSYEQYF.

V usage is TRBV9 and J usage is TRBJ2-5, with 10 bases lining up with TRBD2. The CDR3 extends over 16 amino acids. Germline assignment: CDR1 SGDLS and CDR2 YYNGEE. Trimming at V came to 4 bases and at J to 5 bases, leaving 11 bases not matched to a gene. The CDR3 spells CASSLSGGQTGETQYF. The CDR3, as DNA: TGTGCCAGCAGCCTTAGCGGGGGGCAAACCGGGGAGACCCAGTACTTC.

The chain carries TRBV7-9 and TRBJ2-1, with 8 positions matching TRBD1. This CDR3 has 14 amino acids. Per the germline V gene, CDR1 is SEHNR and CDR2 is FQNEAQ (reference sequence). V lost 3 bases to trimming and J lost 8 bases; unmatched junction nucleotides: 6. The CDR3 DNA reads as TGTGCCAGCAGCTTCGGCGACAGGGGCGATGAGCAGTTCTTC. It encodes CASSFGDRGDEQFF. Using reference TRBV7-9 and TRBJ2-1 for the parts outside the CDR3, the full variable domain is DTGVSQNPRHKITKRGQNVTFRCDPISEHNRLYWYRQTLGQGPEFLTYFQNEAQLEKSRLLSDRFSAERPKGSFSTLEIQRTEQGDSAMYLCASSFGDRGDEQFFGPGTRLTVL.

The chain's CDR3 is CASSFAQAPSPLHF. The CDR3 DNA reads TGTGCCAGCAGCTTCGCCCAGGCCCCCTCACCCCTCCACTTT. The rearrangement uses TRBV7-2 and TRBJ1-6; D not certain. Germline V gene data show CDR1 as SGHTA and CDR2 as FQGNSA. This CDR3 is 14 amino acids long. With 3 bases removed from V and 10 bases from J, the gap between germline ends came to 13 bases.

V usage is TRBV7-6 and J usage is TRBJ2-1; the D gene is possibly TRBD2 (5 bases). The CDR3 has 15 residues. Between the trimmed V and J ends, which lost 1 base and 7 bases, there was a span of 14 bases. From germline, CDR1 is SGHVS and CDR2 FNYEAQ. CDR3 sequence reads: CASSLEVLAKNEQFF. CDR3 DNA sequence: TGTGCCAGCAGCTTAGAGGTGCTAGCAAAAAATGAGCAGTTCTTC.

The chain combines TRBV6-5 with TRBJ1-6; the match to TRBD1 covers 7 bases. This CDR3 has 16 amino acids. CDR1 MNHEY and CDR2 SVGAGI come from the germline V gene. V lost 0 bases, J lost 8 bases, and 7 bases stayed unmatched. CDR3 in DNA: TGTGCCAGCAGTTACTCTTCGGGACAGAGAGATTCACCCCTCCACTTT. It yields the protein CASSYSSGQRDSPLHF.

The chain links TRBV2 to TRBJ1-6; D perhaps matches TRBD1 (5 bases). In germline, CDR1 is SNHLY, CDR2 FYNNEI. Trimming took 4 bases from V and 9 from J, leaving 16 bases between them. The CDR3 totals 15 residues. The CDR3 sequence is CASSADQGIGSPLHF. As DNA, the CDR3 is TGTGCCAGCAGTGCGGACCAGGGTATTGGTTCACCCCTCCACTTT.

This chain links TRBV2 with TRBJ1-5; TRBD1 is a possible D gene (5 bases). The CDR3 has 13 residues. Looked up from germline, CDR1 is SNHLY and CDR2 is FYNNEI. The V end lost 8 bases, the J end lost 1 base, and 9 bases lay between the germline ends. The CDR3 spells CASGGGSNQPQHF. The DNA for the CDR3 is TGTGCCAGCGGGGGGGGGAGCAATCAGCCCCAGCATTTT.

The rearrangement links TRBV28 to TRBJ2-7, with D perhaps matching TRBD2 (7 bases). The CDR3 runs to 14 residues. V gave up 6 bases and J gave up 10 bases, with 22 bases separating them. The germline CDR1 and CDR2 sequences are MDHEN and SYDVKM. DNA for the CDR3: TGTGCCAGCAGGGAAAGCGGGACACATACCTTACAGTACTTC. Translated, it gives CASRESGTHTLQYF. Filled out from reference TRBV28 and TRBJ2-7, the complete variable domain reads DVKVTQSSRYLVKRTGEKVFLECVQDMDHENMFWYRQDPGLGLRLIYFSYDVKMKEKGDIPEGYSVSREKKERFSLILESASTNQTSMYLCASRESGTHTLQYFGPGTRLTVT.

The chain joins TRBV6-5 to TRBJ2-5, with unresolved D. Germline lookup yields CDR1 MNHEY and CDR2 SVGAGI. Trimming took 2 bases from V and 6 from J, leaving 10 bases between them. The CDR3 length is 13 residues. CDR3 loop: CASSYASVKTQYF. In DNA, the CDR3 is TGTGCCAGCAGTTACGCTAGTGTGAAGACCCAGTACTTC.

The V call is TRBV5-1, the J call TRBJ1-1, with 8 bases aligning to TRBD1. V was clipped by 5 bases and J by 1 base; unmatched bases: 7. CDR1 SGHRS and CDR2 YFSETQ come from the germline V gene. The CDR3 has 15 amino acids. CDR3 nucleotide sequence: TGCGCCAGCAGTTATTCGGGACAGGCGAACACTGAAGCTTTCTTT. Encoded protein: CASSYSGQANTEAFF.

The rearrangement links TRBV7-3 to TRBJ2-1; 7 bases are a match to TRBD2. J gave up 8 bases and V 4 bases, and 11 bases lay outside the gene matches. CDR3 size: 15 residues. CDR1 SGHTA and CDR2 FQGTGA come from the germline V gene. The CDR3 loop is CASSSSSGTGYEQFF. The CDR3 region has the DNA TGTGCCAGCAGCTCTTCTAGCGGAACCGGGTATGAGCAGTTCTTC.

This clone was detected only once. The chain links TRBV6-5 to TRBJ1-2; D uncertain. V lost 6 bases and J 6 bases, leaving 11 bases between the germline ends. The CDR3 has 12 residues. CDR1 and CDR2 from the germline V gene are MNHEY and SVGAGI. CDR3 residues: CASRRELDGYTF. The CDR3 coding sequence is TGTGCCAGCAGGAGGGAATTGGATGGCTACACCTTC.

This clone has a handful of counts. The rearrangement joins TRBV27 to TRBJ2-7, with 8 bases fitting TRBD1. Trimming at V came to 5 bases and at J to 2 bases, leaving 8 bases not matched to a gene. The CDR3 is 15 amino acids. Germline CDR1 and CDR2: MNHEY and SMNVEV (reference sequence). The CDR3 coding sequence is TGTGCCAGCAGTACCCCGGAACAGGGGGCCTACGAGCAGTACTTC. Translation gives CASSTPEQGAYEQYF.

This clone was observed a few times. The rearrangement joins TRBV13 to TRBJ2-7, with 7 nucleotides matching TRBD1. The CDR3 has 14 amino acids. Germline-derived CDR1 and CDR2 are PRHDT and FYEKMQ (reference sequence). V gave up 4 bases and J gave up 2 bases; unmatched junction bases: 5. The DNA of the CDR3 is TGTGCCAGCAGCTCTTGGACAGGCGCCTACGAGCAGTACTTC. This sequence encodes CASSSWTGAYEQYF.

The V gene is TRBV7-8, the J gene TRBJ2-7; 10 nucleotides agree with TRBD2. CDR3 length: 14 amino acids. Trimming removed 5 bases from V and 2 bases from J; junction bases left unmatched: 3. The V gene's germline CDR1 is SGHVS and CDR2 FQNEAQ. As DNA, the CDR3 is TGTGCCAGCAGCCCTAGCGGGGGACCCTACGAGCAGTACTTC. Its translation: CASSPSGGPYEQYF.

V is TRBV5-1 and J is TRBJ2-5; 11 nucleotides agree with TRBD1. CDR1 and CDR2 from the germline V gene are SGHRS and YFSETQ. The V segment lost 4 bases and the J segment 3 bases; nucleotides outside the gene matches: 5. This CDR3 has 15 residues. CDR3 amino acids: CASSGGTGGEETQYF. CDR3 coding DNA: TGCGCCAGCAGCGGAGGGACAGGGGGAGAAGAGACCCAGTACTTC.

The rearrangement links TRBV7-3 to TRBJ1-4; 7 bases align to TRBD1. The CDR3 has 15 amino acids. CDR1 and CDR2 from the germline V gene are SGHTA and FQGTGA. Losses at the gene ends were 5 bases for V and 5 bases for J; bases not matched to a gene: 8. The DNA for the CDR3 is TGTGCCAGCAGCCCGAGAGGGACAGCAAATGAAAAACTGTTTTTT. Protein sequence: CASSPRGTANEKLFF.

The rearrangement uses TRBV5-1 and TRBJ2-5, with 12 nucleotides matching TRBD1. J was trimmed by 5 bases and V by 4 bases; bases with no gene match: 3. This CDR3 is 14 amino acids long. Germline V CDR1 and CDR2: SGHRS, YFSETQ. CDR3 in amino acids: CASSRDRGPETQYF. In DNA form, the CDR3 reads TGCGCCAGCAGCCGGGACAGGGGGCCGGAGACCCAGTACTTC.